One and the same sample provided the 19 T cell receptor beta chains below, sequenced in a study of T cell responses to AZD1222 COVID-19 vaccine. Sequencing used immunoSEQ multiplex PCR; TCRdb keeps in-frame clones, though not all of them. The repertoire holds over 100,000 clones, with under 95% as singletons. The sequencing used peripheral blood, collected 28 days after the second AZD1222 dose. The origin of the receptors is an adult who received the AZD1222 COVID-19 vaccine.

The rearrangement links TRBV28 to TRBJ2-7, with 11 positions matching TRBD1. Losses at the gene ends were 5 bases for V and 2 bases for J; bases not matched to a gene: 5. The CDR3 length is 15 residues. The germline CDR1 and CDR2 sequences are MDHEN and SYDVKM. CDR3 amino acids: CASSGDRGYPYEQYF. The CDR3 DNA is TGTGCCAGCAGTGGGGACAGGGGGTATCCCTACGAGCAGTACTTC.

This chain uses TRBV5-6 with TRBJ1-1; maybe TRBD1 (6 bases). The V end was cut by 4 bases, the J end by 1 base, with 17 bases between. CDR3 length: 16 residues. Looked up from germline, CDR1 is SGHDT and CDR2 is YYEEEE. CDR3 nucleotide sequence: TGTGCCAGCAGCATATGGGGATGGACAGCGAACACTGAAGCTTTCTTT. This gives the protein CASSIWGWTANTEAFF.

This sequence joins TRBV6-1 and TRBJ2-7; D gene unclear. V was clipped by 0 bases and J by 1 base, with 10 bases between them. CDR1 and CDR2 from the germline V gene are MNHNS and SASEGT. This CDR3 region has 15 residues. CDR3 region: CASSEAPSNSYEQYF. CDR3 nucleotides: TGTGCCAGCAGTGAAGCGCCCTCCAATTCCTACGAGCAGTACTTC.

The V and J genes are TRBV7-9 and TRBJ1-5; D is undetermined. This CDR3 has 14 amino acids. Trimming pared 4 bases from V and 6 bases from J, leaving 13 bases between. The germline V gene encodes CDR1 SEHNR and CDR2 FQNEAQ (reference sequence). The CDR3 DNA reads TGTGCCAGCAGCTCATTTGGGGTCACTCAGCCCCAGCATTTT. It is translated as CASSSFGVTQPQHF.

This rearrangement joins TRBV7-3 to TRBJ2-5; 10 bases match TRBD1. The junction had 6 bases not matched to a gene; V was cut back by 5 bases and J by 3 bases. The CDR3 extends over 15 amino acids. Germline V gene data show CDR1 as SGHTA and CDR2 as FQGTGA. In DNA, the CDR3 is TGTGCCAGCAGCCCCTCCGGGACAGGGGAAGAGACCCAGTACTTC. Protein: CASSPSGTGEETQYF.

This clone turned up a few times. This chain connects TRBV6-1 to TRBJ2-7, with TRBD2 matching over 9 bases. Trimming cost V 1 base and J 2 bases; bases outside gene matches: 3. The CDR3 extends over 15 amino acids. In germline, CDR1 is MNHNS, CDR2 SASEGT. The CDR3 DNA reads TGTGCCAGCAGTGAAGTTACTAGCGGGCCCTACGAGCAGTACTTC. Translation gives CASSEVTSGPYEQYF.

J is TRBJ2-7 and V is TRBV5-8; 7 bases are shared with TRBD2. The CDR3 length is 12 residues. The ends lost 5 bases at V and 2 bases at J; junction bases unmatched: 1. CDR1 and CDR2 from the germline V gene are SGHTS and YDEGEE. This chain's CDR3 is CASRLAPYEQYF. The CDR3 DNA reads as TGTGCCAGCAGACTAGCGCCCTACGAGCAGTACTTC.

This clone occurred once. In DNA form, the CDR3 reads TGCGCCAGCAGCTTGGAGCCCAGAGACTATGGCTACACCTTC. Translation: CASSLEPRDYGYTF. J is TRBJ1-2 and V is TRBV5-1; unclear D gene. Trimming took off 0 bases at V and 3 bases at J, with 9 bases between the two ends. Germline V gene lookup returns CDR1 SGHRS and CDR2 YFSETQ. This CDR3 contains 14 residues. Based on the CDR3 plus reference TRBV5-1 and TRBJ1-2, the full variable domain is KAGVTQTPRYLIKTRGQQVTLSCSPISGHRSVSWYQQTPGQGLQFLFEYFSETQRNKGNFPGRFSGRQFSNSRSEMNVSTLELGDSALYLCASSLEPRDYGYTFGSGTRLTVV.

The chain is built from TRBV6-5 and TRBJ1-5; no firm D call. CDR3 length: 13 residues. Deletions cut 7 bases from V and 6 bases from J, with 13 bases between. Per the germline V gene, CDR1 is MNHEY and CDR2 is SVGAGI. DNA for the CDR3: TGTGCCAGCACAGGATTGCTTAGTCAGCCCCAGCATTTT. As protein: CASTGLLSQPQHF.

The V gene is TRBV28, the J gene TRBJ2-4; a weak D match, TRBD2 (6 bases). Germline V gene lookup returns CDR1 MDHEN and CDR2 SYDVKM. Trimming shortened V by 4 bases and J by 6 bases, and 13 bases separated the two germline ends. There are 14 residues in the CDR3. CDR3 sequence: CASSSGLGRNIQYF. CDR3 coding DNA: TGTGCCAGCAGTTCGGGACTCGGGCGAAACATTCAGTACTTC.

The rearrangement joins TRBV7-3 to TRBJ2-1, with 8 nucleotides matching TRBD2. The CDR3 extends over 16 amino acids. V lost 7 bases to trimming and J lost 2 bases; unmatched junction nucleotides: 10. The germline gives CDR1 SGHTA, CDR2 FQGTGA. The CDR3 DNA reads TGTGCCAGCAACACGGTCGCAGCGGGGGCCTACAATGAGCAGTTCTTC. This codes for CASNTVAAGAYNEQFF.

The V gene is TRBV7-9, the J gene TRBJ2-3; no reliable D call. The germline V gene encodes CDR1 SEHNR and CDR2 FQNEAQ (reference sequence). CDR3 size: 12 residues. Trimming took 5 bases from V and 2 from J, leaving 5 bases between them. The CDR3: CASSAPTDTQYF. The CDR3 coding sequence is TGTGCCAGCAGCGCCCCCACAGATACGCAGTATTTT.

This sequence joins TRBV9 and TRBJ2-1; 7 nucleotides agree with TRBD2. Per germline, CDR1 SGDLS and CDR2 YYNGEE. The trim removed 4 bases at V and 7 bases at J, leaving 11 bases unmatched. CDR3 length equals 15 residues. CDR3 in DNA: TGTGCCAGCAGCATTAGGGTGGGAGGGTTGAATGAGCAGTTCTTC. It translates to CASSIRVGGLNEQFF.

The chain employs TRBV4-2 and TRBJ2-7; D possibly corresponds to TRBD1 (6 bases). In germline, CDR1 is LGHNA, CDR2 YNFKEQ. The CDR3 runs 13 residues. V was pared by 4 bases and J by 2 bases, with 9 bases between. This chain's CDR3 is CASSRTDTYEQYF. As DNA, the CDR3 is TGTGCCAGCAGCCGGACAGATACCTACGAGCAGTACTTC.

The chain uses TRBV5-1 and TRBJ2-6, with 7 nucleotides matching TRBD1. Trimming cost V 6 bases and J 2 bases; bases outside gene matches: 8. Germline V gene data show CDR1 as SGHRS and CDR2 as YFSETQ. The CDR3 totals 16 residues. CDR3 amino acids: CASTTDGQAGANVLTF. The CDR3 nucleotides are TGCGCCAGCACCACTGACGGACAGGCTGGGGCCAACGTCCTGACTTTC.

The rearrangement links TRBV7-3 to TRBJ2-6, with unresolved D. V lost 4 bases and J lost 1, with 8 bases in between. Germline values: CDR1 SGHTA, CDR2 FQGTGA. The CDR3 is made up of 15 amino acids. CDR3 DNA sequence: TGTGCCAGCAGCTCTCCCTTATCTGGGGCCAACGTCCTGACTTTC. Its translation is CASSSPLSGANVLTF.

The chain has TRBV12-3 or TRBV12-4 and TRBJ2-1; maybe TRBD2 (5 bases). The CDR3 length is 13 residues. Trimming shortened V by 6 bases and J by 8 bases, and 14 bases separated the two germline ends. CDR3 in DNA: TGTGCCAGCAGCCTCACTAGACGTGATGAGCAGTTCTTC. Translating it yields CASSLTRRDEQFF.

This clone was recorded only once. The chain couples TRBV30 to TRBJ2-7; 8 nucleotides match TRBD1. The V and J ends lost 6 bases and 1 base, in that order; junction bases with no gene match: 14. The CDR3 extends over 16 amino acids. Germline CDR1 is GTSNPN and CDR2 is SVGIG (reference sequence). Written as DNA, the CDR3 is TGTGCCTGTTCAAGACCGGGACAGGTGGGATCCTACGAGCAGTACTTC. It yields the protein CACSRPGQVGSYEQYF.

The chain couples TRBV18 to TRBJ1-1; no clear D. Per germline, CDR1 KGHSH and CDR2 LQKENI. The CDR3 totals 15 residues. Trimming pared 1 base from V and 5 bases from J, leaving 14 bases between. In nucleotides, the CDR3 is TGTGCCAGCTCACCACATTCAGCAGGAGGTACTGAAGCTTTCTTT. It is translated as CASSPHSAGGTEAFF.